Sequencing of this T cell receptor (beta chain) was carried out in a study of T cells in Graves' hyperthyroidism and ophthalmopathy. TCR beta CDR3 regions were amplified from RNA transcripts. When the TCR CDR3 underwent first-round RT-PCR, the HTBI primer set was used. TCRdb re-called the multiplex PCR reads through MiXCR, storing one row per CDR3 protein. The profile shows approximately 260,000 distinct CDR3 sequences, approximately 16% of them singletons. Trimming cost V 4 bases and J 4 bases, with 15 bases left between them. Germline V CDR1 and CDR2: GTSNPN, SVGIG (reference sequence). This CDR3 has 14 residues. Any symptoms of ophthalmopathy came after the first hyperthyroidism diagnosis, from which the blood sample dates. This clonotype showed up many times.

This sequence was found in a woman aged 50 to 65 with Graves' hyperthyroidism that later progressed to Graves' ophthalmopathy. The chain recombines TRBV30 with TRBJ2-3, with D uncertain. Sequenced: blood. The CDR3 sequence is CAWTRLGFADTQYF. Here the CDR3 DNA reads TGTGCCTGGACACGGCTCGGGTTCGCAGATACGCAGTATTTT. The full variable domain, completed using reference TRBV30 and TRBJ2-3, is SQTIHQWPATLVQPVGSPLSLECTVEGTSNPNLYWYRQAAGRGLQLLFYSVGIGQISSEVPQNLSASRPQDRQFILSSKKLLLSDSGFYLCAWTRLGFADTQYFGPGTRLTVL.